The rows below give T cell receptor beta chains drawn from one sample of a study of T cell changes during pregnancy in multiple sclerosis. Using immunoSEQ multiplex PCR, the repertoire was profiled, and TCRdb retains in-frame clones only, with some absent. The sample lists 30,000 to 40,000 clones, about 95% occurring once. Sample: CD4+ T cells from peripheral blood mononuclear cells, taken in the second trimester of pregnancy. These receptor sequences come from a female donor with multiple sclerosis, enrolled in a pregnancy study. Each CDR3 is given with its conserved first and last residue. D genes are given only for firm matches. Not every row has a clone size; where given, it reads once, few, many or a size class.

V	size	J	D	DNA	CDR3
TRBV6-5	-	TRBJ2-2	TRBD2	TGTGCCAGCAGTGTACTAGCGGGCAACACCGGGGAGCTGTTTTTT	CASSVLAGNTGELFF
TRBV21-1	-	TRBJ2-1	-	TGTGCCAGCAGCAAAGGTGAAGGGGCCAATGAGCAGTTCTTC	CASSKGEGANEQFF
TRBV25-1	-	TRBJ1-4	-	TGTGCCAGCTCCCGTCCCACGGGAGATGAAAAACTGTTTTTT	CASSRPTGDEKLFF
TRBV12-5	-	TRBJ2-3	-	-	CASGLGTGLAFTDTQYF
TRBV10-3	-	TRBJ2-1	-	TGTGCCATCAGTGAGTCTAAAAATGAGCAGTTCTTC	CAISESKNEQFF
TRBV10-3	-	TRBJ2-3	-	TGTGCCATCAATGGGGGGGCGGGCGGAGATACGCAGTATTTT	CAINGGAGGDTQYF
TRBV2	-	TRBJ1-4	TRBD1	TGTGCCAGCAGTCTCGGGACAGGGCAAGATAATGAAAAACTGTTTTTT	CASSLGTGQDNEKLFF
TRBV10-3	once	TRBJ1-1	-	TGTGCCATCAGTGAGACAGGGAGGGCCACTGAAGCTTTCTTT	CAISETGRATEAFF
TRBV7-9	-	TRBJ2-7	TRBD2	TGTGCCAGCAGACTTGGGACTAGCGGGGGGTACGAGCAGTACTTC	CASRLGTSGGYEQYF
TRBV27	once	TRBJ2-1	TRBD2	TGTGCCAGCAGTTTAAGCCTGCTAGCGGGAGCCAATGAGCAGTTCTTC	CASSLSLLAGANEQFF
TRBV4-1	-	TRBJ2-2	-	TGCGCCAGCAGCCAATTGAGGGGGACGGGCACCGGGGAGCTGTTTTTT	CASSQLRGTGTGELFF
TRBV5-1	-	TRBJ2-7	TRBD2	TGCGCCAGCAGCTTAGGACTAGCGGGGACCTACGAGCAGTACTTC	CASSLGLAGTYEQYF
TRBV19	-	TRBJ1-5	-	TGTGCCAGTAGGATCCGACAGACAAATCAGCCCCAGCATTTT	CASRIRQTNQPQHF
TRBV5-4	once	TRBJ2-5	TRBD2	TGTGCCAGCTCCCCCGGGGGGCTAGCGGGGGGGCCTGGGGAGACCCAGTACTTC	CASSPGGLAGGPGETQYF